This is a list of T cell receptor beta chains from one sample in a study of regulatory T cells in long-lasting Graves disease. TCRdb reprocessed the multiplex PCR reads via MiXCR and lists one record per CDR3 protein. The sample has some 250,000 distinct CDR3 sequences, about 17% seen once. Sequenced here: peripheral blood mononuclear cells (PBMCs), sampled at new diagnosis, from a patient treated with antithyroid drugs. These receptors were taken from a female donor with Graves disease. The CDR3 runs from the conserved cysteine through the conserved F or W. Each record gives: D gene, clone size, J gene, V gene, CDR3 protein, CDR3 DNA. D genes are given only for firm matches. Rows may omit the clone size; those that give it use once, few, many or a size class.

. many TRBJ2-7 TRBV5-4 CASSPGTTYEQYF TGTGCCAGCAGCCCCGGGACAACCTACGAGCAGTACTTC
TRBD1 many TRBJ2-3 TRBV15 CATSPGTGGADTQYF TGTGCCACCAGCCCCGGGACAGGGGGCGCAGATACGCAGTATTTT
. many TRBJ1-4 TRBV5-5 CASSLSRGTNEKLFF TGTGCCAGCAGCTTAAGTCGGGGAACTAATGAAAAACTGTTTTTT
TRBD2 many TRBJ2-1 TRBV6-1 CASRDPLGTSGTYNNEQFF TGTGCCAGCAGAGATCCCCTCGGGACTAGCGGGACCTACAACAATGAGCAGTTCTTC
. many TRBJ2-7 TRBV28 CASGSYEQYF TGTGCCAGCGGGTCCTACGAGCAGTACTTC
. many TRBJ2-1 TRBV7-2 CVSSLDPALDEQFF TGTGTCAGCAGCTTAGACCCGGCCCTCGATGAGCAGTTCTTC
TRBD2 many TRBJ2-2 TRBV3-1 CASSLGLAGGGELFF TGTGCCAGCAGCCTGGGACTAGCGGGAGGCGGGGAGCTGTTTTTT
TRBD1 many TRBJ1-4 TRBV19 CASSMPGTGGEKLFF TGTGCCAGTAGTATGCCCGGGACAGGAGGTGAAAAACTGTTTTTT
. many TRBJ1-4 TRBV6-1 CASSERATSRATNEKLFF TGTGCCAGCAGTGAGCGGGCTACCTCCAGAGCAACTAATGAAAAACTGTTTTTT
. . TRBJ1-3 TRBV3-1 CASSQDRTGNTIYF TGTGCCAGCAGCCAAGACAGGACTGGAAACACCATATATTTT
TRBD1 many TRBJ2-1 TRBV12-3/TRBV12-4 CASSLLDRAFYNEQFF TGTGCCAGCAGTTTACTAGACAGGGCCTTCTACAATGAGCAGTTCTTC
. many TRBJ2-1 TRBV2 CASRPRSSYNEQFF TGTGCCAGCAGGCCACGGAGCTCCTACAATGAGCAGTTCTTC
. many TRBJ2-7 TRBV20-1 CSARGLGGGNPYEQYF TGCAGTGCTAGAGGCCTTGGCGGTGGTAACCCCTACGAGCAGTACTTC
TRBD2 many TRBJ2-2 TRBV18 CASSSFTLAENTGELFF TGTGCCAGCTCATCGTTTACCCTAGCGGAGAACACCGGGGAGCTGTTTTTT
. many TRBJ2-4 TRBV28 CASNAPGAKNIQYF TGTGCCAGCAACGCACCTGGGGCCAAAAACATTCAGTACTTC
TRBD2 . TRBJ2-3 TRBV18 CASSPPTSGSSADTQYF TGTGCCAGCTCACCACCGACTAGCGGGAGTAGCGCAGATACGCAGTATTTT
. . TRBJ2-6 TRBV28 CVSSLFRQTSGVNVLTF TGTGTCAGCAGTTTATTTCGACAGACCTCTGGGGTCAACGTCCTGACTTTC
TRBD1 . TRBJ1-3 TRBV6-9 CASSYSRDRGRNTIYF TGTGCCAGCAGTTACTCCCGGGACAGGGGACGAAACACCATATATTTT
. many TRBJ2-2 TRBV24-1 CATSDPQGRKTGGTGELFF TGTGCCACCAGTGATCCACAGGGGAGGAAGACGGGGGGGACCGGGGAGCTGTTTTTT
. many TRBJ2-2 TRBV20-1 CRSHSPISRRGQNTGELFF TGCAGGAGCCACAGCCCGATTAGCAGGAGGGGGCAGAACACCGGGGAGCTGTTTTTT
. . TRBJ2-5 TRBV24-1 CATSGAAGQETQYF TGTGCCACCAGTGGGGCGGCAGGGCAAGAGACCCAGTACTTC
TRBD2 many TRBJ2-1 TRBV6-1 CASSPRGGSSYNEQFF TGTGCCAGCAGTCCCCGGGGCGGGAGCTCCTACAATGAGCAGTTCTTC
TRBD2 few TRBJ2-7 TRBV19 CASSTSGSGSYEQYF TGTGCCAGTAGTACTAGCGGGAGTGGTTCCTACGAGCAGTACTTC
. many TRBJ1-5 TRBV9 CASSLGGVGNQPQHF TGTGCCAGCAGCCTCGGGGGAGTGGGCAATCAGCCCCAGCATTTT
. many TRBJ1-4 TRBV5-5 CASSRDTNEKLFF TGTGCCAGCAGCCGGGACACAAATGAAAAACTGTTTTTT
TRBD2 many TRBJ2-7 TRBV7-9 CASSFQRESYEQYF TGTGCCAGCAGCTTCCAGCGGGAGTCGTACGAGCAGTACTTC
TRBD1 few TRBJ1-2 TRBV6-1 CASTLDRGLGYTF TGTGCCAGCACCCTAGACAGGGGGCTCGGCTACACCTTC
. many TRBJ2-3 TRBV12-3/TRBV12-4 CASSLRQGPDTQYF TGTGCCAGCAGTTTGAGGCAGGGCCCAGATACGCAGTATTTT
TRBD2 many TRBJ2-2 TRBV7-8 CASRPTSGPSTGELFF TGTGCCAGCAGACCCACTAGCGGTCCGAGCACCGGGGAGCTGTTTTTT
. many TRBJ1-5 TRBV28 CASSWGSNQPQHF TGTGCCAGCAGTTGGGGCAGCAATCAGCCCCAGCATTTT
TRBD1 . TRBJ1-2 TRBV6-5 CASSYGTGLGYGYTF TGTGCCAGCAGCTACGGGACAGGGCTCGGGTATGGCTACACCTTC
. many TRBJ1-1 TRBV10-3 CAISAGLNTEAFF TGTGCCATCAGTGCGGGGCTGAACACTGAAGCTTTCTTT
. few TRBJ2-7 TRBV4-3 CASSQSWTETYEQYF TGCGCCAGCAGCCAATCCTGGACAGAGACCTACGAGCAGTACTTC
. many TRBJ1-1 TRBV10-3 CAISEVRGNTEAFF TGTGCCATCAGTGAGGTCAGGGGGAACACTGAAGCTTTCTTT
. many TRBJ1-6 TRBV7-6 CASSLAGHNSPLHF TGTGCCAGCAGCTTAGCCGGACATAATTCACCCCTCCACTTT
. many TRBJ1-1 TRBV6-4 CATRRGHGKNTEAFF TGTGCCACCCGCCGCGGGCATGGTAAGAACACTGAAGCTTTCTTT
TRBD2 many TRBJ2-1 TRBV5-1 CASSFGLAGTNEQFF TGCGCCAGCAGCTTCGGACTAGCGGGCACCAATGAGCAGTTCTTC
TRBD1 many TRBJ2-3 TRBV2 CASTRDRGRGDTQYF TGTGCCAGCACCCGGGACAGGGGGCGCGGAGATACGCAGTATTTT
. many TRBJ2-3 TRBV18 CASSPSLVAASTDTQYF TGTGCCAGCTCACCCTCCCTAGTGGCGGCTAGCACAGATACGCAGTATTTT
. many TRBJ2-5 TRBV11-1 CASSFDYIQETQYF TGTGCCAGCAGCTTCGACTATATACAAGAGACCCAGTACTTC
. many TRBJ2-7 TRBV20-1 CSARDPTNEQYF TGCAGTGCTAGGGACCCAACGAACGAGCAGTACTTC